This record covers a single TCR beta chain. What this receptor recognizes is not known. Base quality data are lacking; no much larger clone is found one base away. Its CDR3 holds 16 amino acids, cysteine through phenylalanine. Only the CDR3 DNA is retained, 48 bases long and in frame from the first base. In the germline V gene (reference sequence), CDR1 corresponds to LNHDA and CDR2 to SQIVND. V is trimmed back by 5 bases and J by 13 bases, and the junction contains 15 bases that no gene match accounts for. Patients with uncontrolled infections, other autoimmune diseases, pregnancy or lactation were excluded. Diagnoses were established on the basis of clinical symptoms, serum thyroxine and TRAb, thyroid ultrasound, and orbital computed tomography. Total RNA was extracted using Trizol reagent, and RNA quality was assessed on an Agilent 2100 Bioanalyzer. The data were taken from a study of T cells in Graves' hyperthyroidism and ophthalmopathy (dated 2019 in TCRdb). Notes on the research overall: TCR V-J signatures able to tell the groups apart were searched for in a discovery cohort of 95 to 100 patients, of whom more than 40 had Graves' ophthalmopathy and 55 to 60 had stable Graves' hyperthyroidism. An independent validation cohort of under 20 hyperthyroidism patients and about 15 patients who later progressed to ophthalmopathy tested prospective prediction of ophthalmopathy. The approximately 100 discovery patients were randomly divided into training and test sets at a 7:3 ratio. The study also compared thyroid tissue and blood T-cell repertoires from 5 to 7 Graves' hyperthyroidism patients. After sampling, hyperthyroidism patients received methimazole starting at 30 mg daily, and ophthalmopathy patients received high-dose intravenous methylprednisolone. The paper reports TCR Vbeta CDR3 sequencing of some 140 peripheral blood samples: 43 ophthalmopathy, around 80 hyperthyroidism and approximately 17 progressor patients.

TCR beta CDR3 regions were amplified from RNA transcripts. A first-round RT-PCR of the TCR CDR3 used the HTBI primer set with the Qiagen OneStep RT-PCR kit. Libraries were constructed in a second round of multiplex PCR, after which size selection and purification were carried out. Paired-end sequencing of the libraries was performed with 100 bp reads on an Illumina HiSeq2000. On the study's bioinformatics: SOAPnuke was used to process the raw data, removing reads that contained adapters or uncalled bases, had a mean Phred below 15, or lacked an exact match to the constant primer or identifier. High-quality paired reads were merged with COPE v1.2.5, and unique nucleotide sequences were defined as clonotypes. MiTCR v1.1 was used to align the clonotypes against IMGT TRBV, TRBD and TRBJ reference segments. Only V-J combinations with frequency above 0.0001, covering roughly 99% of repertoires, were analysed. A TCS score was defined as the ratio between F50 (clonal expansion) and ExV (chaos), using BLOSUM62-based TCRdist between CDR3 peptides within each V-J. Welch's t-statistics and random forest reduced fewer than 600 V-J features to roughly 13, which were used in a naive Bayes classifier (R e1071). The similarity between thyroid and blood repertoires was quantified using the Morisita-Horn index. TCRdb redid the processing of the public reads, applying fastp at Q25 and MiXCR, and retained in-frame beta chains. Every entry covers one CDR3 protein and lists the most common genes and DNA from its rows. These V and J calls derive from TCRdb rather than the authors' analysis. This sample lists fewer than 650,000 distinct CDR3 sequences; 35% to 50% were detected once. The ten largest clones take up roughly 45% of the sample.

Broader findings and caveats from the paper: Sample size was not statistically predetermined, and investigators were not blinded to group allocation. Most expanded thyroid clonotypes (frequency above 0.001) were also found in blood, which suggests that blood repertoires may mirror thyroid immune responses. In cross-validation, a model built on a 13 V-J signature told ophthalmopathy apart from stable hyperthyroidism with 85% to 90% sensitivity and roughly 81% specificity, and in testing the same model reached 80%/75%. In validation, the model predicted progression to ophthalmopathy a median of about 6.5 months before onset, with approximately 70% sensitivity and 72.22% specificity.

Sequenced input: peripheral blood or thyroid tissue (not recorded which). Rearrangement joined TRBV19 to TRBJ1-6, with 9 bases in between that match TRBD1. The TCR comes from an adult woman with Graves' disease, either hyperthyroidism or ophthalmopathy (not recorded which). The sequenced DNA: TGTGCCAGTAGTTTTTGGACAGGGGCAAGCAATCAGCCCCTCCACTTT. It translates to CASSFWTGASNQPLHF.